This T cell receptor (beta chain) appears in the sequencing data of a study of beta chain features in type 1 diabetes. Regarding the study as a whole: Type 1 diabetes patients had TCRB CDR3s that were shorter (moderately but significantly so) in all four CD4+ subsets.

The entirety of the isolated RNA underwent reverse transcription, so expressed TCRB transcripts were sequenced. Sequencing used immunoSEQ multiplex PCR; TCRdb keeps in-frame clones, though not all of them. The repertoire holds some 350,000 clones, with roughly 14% as singletons. A note on this clone: Its antigen is as yet unknown.

Over 95% purity was reached by all sorted populations. This receptor was taken from a woman aged 18-35 years with type 1 diabetes. Sequenced material: naive CD4+ T cells from blood.

The CDR3 DNA sequence: TGTGCCTGGAGTTCCCGGTCCCCTATGTGGAATGAGCAGTTCTTC. This encodes CAWSSRSPMWNEQFF. The chain carries TRBV30 and TRBJ2-1, with unresolved D. V lost 2 bases and J lost 7, with 18 bases in between. CDR3 length equals 15 residues. From germline, CDR1 is GTSNPN and CDR2 SVGIG (reference sequence).